This T cell receptor beta chain was recorded in a study of cytomegalovirus exposure and HLA in healthy donors. V trimming: 2 bases; J trimming: 4 bases; junction bases outside the gene matches: 6. Germline V gene sequence: CDR1 MGHRA, CDR2 YSYEKL. The CDR3 totals 15 residues. Use of 60 Vbeta and 13 Jbeta primers characterized the PCR. Clones were sequenced by immunoSEQ multiplex PCR, and TCRdb holds only the in-frame ones, with some missing. The sample lists about 140,000 clones, 80% seen once, with about 5% in the top ten. The sequencing sample was made of PBMCs. The chain recombines TRBV4-1 with TRBJ1-2; 8 nucleotides align to TRBD1. This clonotype was obtained from a male donor in good health and CMV-seronegative. The CDR3: CASSQPGQGPYGYTF. CDR3 coding DNA: TGCGCCAGCAGCCAACCAGGACAGGGCCCCTATGGCTACACCTTC.